This TCR beta chain emerged from a study of vaccination effects on CD4 cells after COVID-19. Whole-study context: Median timing of post-vaccine samples was 72 days after the second dose.

A word on this clone: What it binds is not known.

Assay: immunoSEQ multiplex PCR; the TCRdb copy retains only in-frame clones and omits some. The sample has around 81,000 clones, under 85% seen once. Prior to sequencing, the ViraFEST assay stimulated PBMC with viral peptide pools, which expanded the antigen-specific CD4+ T cells. Isolating CD4+ T cells followed 9 to 10 days of culture. Either the mRNA-1273 or the BNT162b2 vaccine was given to participants as two doses. Each culture well received a few million PBMC. These cells were then cultured in IMDM with roughly 9.8 IU/ml IL-2 and 9 to 10 ug/ml peptides. Per germline, CDR1 SGHTA and CDR2 FQGNSA. The CDR3 has 17 amino acids. V lost 0 bases, J lost 4 bases, and 18 bases lay in between.

This sample comprised CD4+ T cells from PBMCs cultured with HCoV-OC43 spike peptides, obtained after COVID-19 vaccination. Indicated subset: HCoV-OC43 spike overlapping peptide pool stimulation. The chain is built from TRBV7-2 and TRBJ2-5; a possible D gene is TRBD2 (7 bases). This receptor was identified in a human donor who received a COVID-19 vaccine. CDR3 DNA sequence: TGTGCCAGCAGCTTAGCTGGGGGGGCTTTTATTGGAGAGACCCAGTACTTC. Residues: CASSLAGGAFIGETQYF.